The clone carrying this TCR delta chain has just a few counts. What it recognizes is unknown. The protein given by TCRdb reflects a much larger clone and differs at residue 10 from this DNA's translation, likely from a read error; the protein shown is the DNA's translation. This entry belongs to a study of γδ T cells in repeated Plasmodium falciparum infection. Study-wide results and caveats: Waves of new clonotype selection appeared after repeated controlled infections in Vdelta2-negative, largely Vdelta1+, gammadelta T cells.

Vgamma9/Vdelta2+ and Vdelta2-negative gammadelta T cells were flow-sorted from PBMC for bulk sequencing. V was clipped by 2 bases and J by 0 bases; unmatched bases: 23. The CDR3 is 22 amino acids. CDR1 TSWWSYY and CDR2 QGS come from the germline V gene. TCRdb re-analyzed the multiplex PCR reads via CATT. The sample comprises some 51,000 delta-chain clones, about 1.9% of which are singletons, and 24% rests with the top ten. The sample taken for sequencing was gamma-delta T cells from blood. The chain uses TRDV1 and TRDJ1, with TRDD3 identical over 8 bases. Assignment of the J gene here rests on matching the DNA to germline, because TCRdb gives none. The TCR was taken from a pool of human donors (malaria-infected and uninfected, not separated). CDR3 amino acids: CALGENQFKSWGTPLYTDKLIF. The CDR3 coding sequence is TGTGCTCTTGGGGAAAACCAATTCAAGTCCTGGGGGACACCTCTGTACACCGATAAACTCATCTTT.